A single sample is the source of the 10 T cell receptor beta chains below, sequenced in a study of human T cells and chemical hapten exposure. MiXCR was run by TCRdb on the RACE reads, yielding one entry per CDR3 protein. In the table there are roughly 380,000 distinct CDR3 sequences, 5.1% of which are singletons. Time point given: pre-sensitization, week 0. Documented treatment: therapeutic diphenylcyclopropenone sensitization with weekly scalp DPC. The starting material was whole blood, obtained in connection with sensitization to the hapten diphenylcyclopropenone (DPC). Receptor source: a woman aged 50 to 60 with alopecia areata. Some clones in this sample may be carry-over from other donors' samples.

This clonotype was detected many times. J is TRBJ1-4 and V is TRBV2; TRBD1 agrees at 7 bases. The CDR3 length is 13 residues. Trimming at V came to 11 bases and at J to 7 bases, leaving 10 bases not matched to a gene. Germline V gene data show CDR1 as SNHLY and CDR2 as FYNNEI. The CDR3 nucleotides read TGTGCCGGACGGGACAGAGGTTTTGAAAAACTGTTTTTT. Translated, it gives CAGRDRGFEKLFF.

This clonotype was detected ten times or more. This rearrangement joins TRBV6-5 to TRBJ2-7; a weak D match, TRBD2 (7 bases). Germline V lookup: CDR1 MNHEY, CDR2 SVGAGI. Trimming stripped 4 bases from V and 4 bases from J, with 14 bases between. The CDR3 is made up of 14 amino acids. Here the CDR3 reads CASSSGGRLYEQYF. The CDR3 DNA reads TGTGCCAGCAGTTCCGGGGGGCGACTGTACGAGCAGTACTTC.

The gene calls are TRBV12-3 or TRBV12-4 and TRBJ2-1; D gene ambiguous. CDR3 length equals 13 residues. V was trimmed by 7 bases and J by 3 bases, leaving 10 bases between them. The CDR3 protein is CASNGENYNEQFF. As DNA, the CDR3 is TGTGCCAGCAACGGTGAGAACTACAATGAGCAGTTCTTC.

V usage is TRBV30 and J usage is TRBJ1-5; D is uncertain. Germline V lookup: CDR1 GTSNPN, CDR2 SVGIG (reference sequence). CDR3 length: 15 residues. V was cut by 2 bases and J by 1 base, with 12 bases left in between. The CDR3 spells CAWSRAGRSNQPQHF. For the CDR3, the DNA is TGTGCCTGGAGTAGGGCTGGGCGAAGCAATCAGCCCCAGCATTTT.

This clonotype was picked up many times. V and J are TRBV7-2 and TRBJ2-1; either TRBD1 or TRBD2 may supply D (5 bases each). The CDR3 extends over 16 amino acids. Germline CDR1 is SGHTA and CDR2 is FQGNSA. Trimming took off 5 bases at V and 2 bases at J, with 16 bases between the two ends. For the CDR3, the DNA is TGTGCCAGCAGCCTAGAGGGGCAGGCTACCTACAATGAGCAGTTCTTC. Protein: CASSLEGQATYNEQFF.

V gene TRBV7-6 combines with J gene TRBJ1-5, with TRBD1 as a possible D gene (5 bases). The CDR3 runs 18 residues. The V gene lost 4 bases and the J gene lost 0 bases, with 19 bases spanning the gap. In germline, CDR1 is SGHVS, CDR2 FNYEAQ. The DNA of the CDR3 is TGTGCCAGCAGCTGCGGATACACCGGGGACTATAGCAATCAGCCCCAGCATTTT. Amino acid sequence: CASSCGYTGDYSNQPQHF.

This clonotype was seen at least ten times. This chain links TRBV6-8 with TRBJ2-5; 10 nucleotides line up with TRBD1. From germline, CDR1 is MNHGY and CDR2 SAAAGT. The CDR3 runs 16 residues. V was pared by 1 base and J by 1 base, with 3 bases of the junction left unmatched. In nucleotides, the CDR3 is TGTGCCAGCAGTTACTACGGGACAGGGGTCCAAGAGACCCAGTACTTC. Amino acids: CASSYYGTGVQETQYF.

Here the CDR3 DNA reads TGTGCCAGCAGCCAAGGTCCAGCGGGGGGGCTGGAGACCCAGTACTTC. Its translation is CASSQGPAGGLETQYF. V and J are TRBV3-1 and TRBJ2-5, with 10 positions matching TRBD2. This CDR3 spans 16 amino acids. Germline CDR1 reads LGHDT; CDR2 reads YNNKEL (reference sequence). V was clipped by 1 base and J by 5 bases; unmatched bases: 7.

This chain joins TRBV6-5 and TRBJ1-2; 7 bases are shared with TRBD1. Germline-derived CDR1 and CDR2 are MNHEY and SVGAGI. The CDR3 is made up of 15 amino acids. The J segment lost 6 bases and the V segment lost 0 bases, leaving 7 bases of the junction unmatched. CDR3 sequence: CASSYSMGGGHGYTF. Written as DNA, the CDR3 is TGTGCCAGCAGTTACTCGATGGGAGGGGGCCATGGCTACACCTTC.

This sequence joins TRBV2 and TRBJ1-4, with D perhaps matching TRBD1 (6 bases). The CDR3 totals 15 residues. Germline V CDR1 and CDR2: SNHLY, FYNNEI. Trimming took off 6 bases at V and 0 bases at J, with 11 bases between the two ends. This chain's CDR3 is CASRPGQSTNEKLFF. For the CDR3, the DNA is TGTGCCAGCAGACCAGGACAGTCAACTAATGAAAAACTGTTTTTT.